The clone carrying this T cell receptor (beta chain) was found many times. MiXCR, run by TCRdb on the 5' RACE reads, gives a single entry per CDR3 protein. The profile shows roughly 49,000 distinct CDR3 sequences, over 10% of them singletons. Germline V gene data show CDR1 as DFQATT and CDR2 as SNEGSKA (reference sequence). The V and J ends lost 3 bases and 0 bases respectively, with 15 bases between them. The CDR3 spans 16 residues. Time point denoted: longitudinal time-point 2. These data come from a study of neurological immune-mediated disorders. Material: PBMCs. The sequence derives from a male donor with HTLV-1-associated myelopathy (HAM/TSP). The rearrangement links TRBV20-1 to TRBJ1-5; D remains unclear. This chain's CDR3 is CSARRRQRYSNQPQHF. The CDR3, as DNA: TGCAGTGCTAGGCGTAGGCAGCGGTATAGCAATCAGCCCCAGCATTTT.